One and the same sample provided the 2 T cell receptor beta chains below, sequenced in a study of cytomegalovirus exposure and HLA in healthy donors. PCR amplification relied on 60 Vbeta primers (plus 13 Jbeta primers). Sequencing was performed with immunoSEQ multiplex PCR; in TCRdb, only in-frame clones are kept and a portion is missing. This sample has about 110,000 clones, with roughly 75% found just once. The sample comprised PBMCs. These receptors all stem from a man aged 40-50 years in good health and CMV-seronegative.

This chain links TRBV18 with TRBJ1-1, with 8 bases lining up with TRBD1. This CDR3 comprises 13 residues. Looked up from germline, CDR1 is KGHSH and CDR2 is LQKENI. J was trimmed by 8 bases and V by 2 bases; bases with no gene match: 4. CDR3 amino acids: CASSPGQGSEAFF. The DNA for the CDR3 is TGTGCCAGCTCACCAGGACAGGGCAGCGAAGCTTTCTTT.

The chain couples TRBV13 to TRBJ2-2; TRBD2 agrees at 12 bases. This CDR3 has 16 residues. V lost 5 bases and J lost 5; bases outside the gene matches: 6. Germline V gene data show CDR1 as PRHDT and CDR2 as FYEKMQ (reference sequence). The CDR3 DNA reads as TGTGCCAGCAGCCCCCGGACTAGCGGGGATACCGGGGAGCTGTTTTTT. Translation gives CASSPRTSGDTGELFF.